The 20 T cell receptor beta chains reported below all come from one sample, sequenced in a study of OX40 agonist ivuxolimab in advanced cancers. The table came from immunoSEQ multiplex PCR; TCRdb's copy has only in-frame clones and leaves some out. The repertoire includes some 30,000 clones, roughly 79% of them detected once, and around 19% sits in the top ten. The sequences come from CD4+ or CD8+ T cells sorted from blood, collected in a trial of the OX40 agonist ivuxolimab. These receptors all stem from an adult with an advanced solid tumor such as melanoma, head and neck, liver or kidney cancer.

The rearrangement joins TRBV6-5 to TRBJ2-2; no clear D. Trimming pared 0 bases from V and 4 bases from J, leaving 0 bases between. The CDR3 contains 12 residues. Germline CDR1 MNHEY, CDR2 SVGAGI. CDR3 DNA sequence: TGTGCCAGCAGTTACTCCACCGGGGAGCTGTTTTTT. This codes for CASSYSTGELFF.

The genes are TRBV18 and TRBJ1-2; no firm D call. The CDR3 loop spans 16 amino acids. Deletions cut 6 bases from V and 6 bases from J, with 23 bases between. Per germline, CDR1 KGHSH and CDR2 LQKENI. CDR3: CASSPQRGTRIHGYTF. CDR3 DNA: TGTGCCAGCTCCCCCCAACGAGGAACTCGGATCCATGGCTACACCTTC.

The chain employs TRBV6-1 and TRBJ2-7; 7 positions agree with TRBD1. The germline gives CDR1 MNHNS, CDR2 SASEGT. The trim removed 1 base at V and 0 bases at J, leaving 6 bases unmatched. There are 16 residues in the CDR3. CDR3 nucleotides: TGTGCCAGCAGTGAAGTCGGGGACAGCTTCTCCTACGAGCAGTACTTC. It translates to CASSEVGDSFSYEQYF.

This chain joins TRBV6-5 and TRBJ2-7, with 8 nucleotides matching TRBD1. V lost 2 bases and J lost 3; bases outside the gene matches: 9. CDR1 MNHEY and CDR2 SVGAGI come from the germline V gene. The CDR3 sequence is 16 residues long. In nucleotides, the CDR3 is TGTGCCAGCAGTTACGACAGGGGTTCGGCTTTCTACGAGCAGTACTTC. This translates into CASSYDRGSAFYEQYF.

This clone is a singleton in its sample. V is TRBV18 and J is TRBJ1-3; D possibly corresponds to TRBD1 (5 bases). Trimming took off 6 bases at V and 3 bases at J, with 15 bases between the two ends. The CDR3 has 15 amino acids. Germline CDR1 is KGHSH and CDR2 is LQKENI. CDR3 nucleotide sequence: TGTGCCAGCTCGCCCGCAGGGCTAGGTGGAAACACCATATATTTT. Translation: CASSPAGLGGNTIYF.

V usage is TRBV21-1 and J usage is TRBJ1-5; the listed D gene, TRBD1, was not tested against the DNA. TRBV21-1 is noted as a pseudogene. CDR3 length equals 15 residues. The CDR3 reads CASSKGRDRGQPQHF. CDR3 DNA: TGTGCCAGCAGCAAAGGCCGGGACAGGGGACAGCCCCAGCATTTT.

The chain links TRBV19 to TRBJ2-3, with 14 bases aligning to TRBD2. From germline, CDR1 is LNHDA and CDR2 SQIVND (reference sequence). V was pared by 7 bases and J by 2 bases, with 5 bases of the junction left unmatched. The CDR3 contains 16 residues. Here the CDR3 reads CASTGLAGGLTDTQYF. Here the CDR3 DNA reads TGTGCCAGTACCGGACTAGCGGGGGGCCTCACAGATACGCAGTATTTT.

V gene TRBV7-9 combines with J gene TRBJ2-5, with TRBD2 as a possible D gene (6 bases). TRBJ2-7 explains the end of the DNA better; the J call may be wrong. Germline CDR1 SEHNR, CDR2 FQNEAQ (reference sequence). The CDR3 consists of 14 residues. The CDR3 bases are TGTGCCAGCACTCCCCCCTGGGGGGTTTACGAGCAGTACTTC. This codes for CASTPPWGVYEQYF.

J is TRBJ1-1 and V is TRBV7-2, with TRBD1 matching 7 bases. CDR1 is SGHTA, CDR2 FQGNSA, per germline. The CDR3 runs 14 residues. V shed 4 bases and J 5 bases; nucleotides not matched to a gene: 7. CDR3 residues: CASSSLGTVTEAFF. The CDR3 region has the DNA TGTGCCAGCAGCTCCCTCGGGACAGTAACTGAAGCTTTCTTT.

This chain uses TRBV4-1 with TRBJ2-6, with D unclear. Trimming took 2 bases from V and 0 from J, leaving 8 bases between them. This CDR3 is 16 amino acids long. Germline lookup yields CDR1 MGHRA and CDR2 YSYEKL. For the CDR3, the DNA is TGCGCCAGCAGCCAAAGGCAGTCCTCTGGGGCCAACGTCCTGACTTTC. It specifies CASSQRQSSGANVLTF.

This clone showed up just once. The V and J genes are TRBV5-6 and TRBJ2-7; TRBD1 matches 7 bases. J gave up 3 bases and V 4 bases, and 7 bases lay outside the gene matches. This CDR3 comprises 14 residues. The V gene's germline CDR1 is SGHDT and CDR2 YYEEEE. The CDR3 here is CASSTTGKYYEQYF. CDR3 in DNA: TGTGCCAGCAGCACGACAGGGAAATACTACGAGCAGTACTTC.

V and J are TRBV6-5 and TRBJ2-3; D uncertain. V shed 5 bases and J shed 0 bases, with 9 bases lying between them. The germline V gene has CDR1 MNHEY and CDR2 SVGAGI. The CDR3 is 14 residues long. The CDR3 region has the DNA TGTGCCAGCAGTAACCAGTGGAGCACAGATACGCAGTATTTT. Amino acids: CASSNQWSTDTQYF.

The V call is TRBV21-1, the J call TRBJ1-5. TRBV21-1 is a documented pseudogene. This CDR3 is built from 20 residues. The CDR3 bases are TGTGCCAGCAGCAAAATGGAGTGGCAGGGAGGGTCTTATAGCAATCAGCCCCAGCATTTT. This encodes CASSKMEWQGGSYSNQPQHF.

V gene TRBV28 combines with J gene TRBJ1-2; possibly TRBD1 for D (5 bases). Germline CDR1 and CDR2: MDHEN and SYDVKM. The CDR3 extends over 13 amino acids. Trimming removed 2 bases from V and 7 bases from J, with 11 bases in between. The chain's CDR3 is CASSLQGRSGYTF. CDR3 sequence (DNA): TGTGCCAGCAGTTTACAGGGTAGGTCTGGCTACACCTTC.

This chain uses TRBV18 with TRBJ2-2; 8 nucleotides align to TRBD2. This CDR3 region has 16 residues. J was trimmed by 2 bases and V by 5 bases; bases with no gene match: 7. Germline V gene sequence: CDR1 KGHSH, CDR2 LQKENI. CDR3 in amino acids: CASSKAGLANTGELFF. The CDR3 nucleotides read TGTGCCAGCTCAAAAGCAGGACTAGCAAACACCGGGGAGCTGTTTTTT.

This rearrangement joins TRBV30 to TRBJ2-1; TRBD1 or TRBD2 may be the D gene (6 bases each). Germline V lookup: CDR1 GTSNPN, CDR2 SVGIG (reference sequence). The CDR3 runs 13 residues. V lost 7 bases and J 7 bases, leaving 17 bases between the germline ends. CDR3 loop: CASGGGRGNEQFF. The CDR3 region has the DNA TGTGCCTCCGGGGGAGGTAGGGGGAATGAGCAGTTCTTC.

The V gene is TRBV28, the J gene TRBJ2-3; TRBD2 might be the D (6 bases). The V and J ends lost 2 bases and 6 bases respectively, with 9 bases between them. Germline assignment: CDR1 MDHEN and CDR2 SYDVKM. The CDR3 is made up of 13 amino acids. The CDR3 DNA reads as TGTGCCAGCAGTTTAGCGGGGCATGATACGCAGTATTTT. Encoded protein: CASSLAGHDTQYF.

The chain combines TRBV20-1 with TRBJ1-1; D ambiguous. Germline CDR1 is DFQATT and CDR2 is SNEGSKA (reference sequence). Trimming removed 6 bases from V and 1 base from J, with 6 bases in between. This CDR3 region has 11 residues. As DNA, the CDR3 is TGCAGTGCCCTTCGGAACACTGAAGCTTTCTTT. It specifies CSALRNTEAFF.

The V and J genes are TRBV13 and TRBJ2-3; D unresolved. Trimming shortened V by 4 bases and J by 3 bases, and 5 bases separated the two germline ends. The CDR3 sequence is 12 residues long. From germline, CDR1 is PRHDT and CDR2 FYEKMQ (reference sequence). CDR3 residues: CASSYQTDTQYF. The CDR3 DNA follows: TGTGCCAGCAGCTACCAGACAGATACGCAGTATTTT.

The chain joins TRBV7-9 to TRBJ2-2; maybe TRBD1 (6 bases). The germline V gene encodes CDR1 SEHNR and CDR2 FQNEAQ (reference sequence). This CDR3 region has 14 residues. The germline V and J ends were trimmed by 5 bases and 4 bases, with 11 bases remaining between them. The CDR3 sequence: CASSENRVTGELFF. CDR3 DNA sequence: TGTGCCAGCAGCGAAAACAGGGTCACCGGGGAGCTGTTTTTT.